The 21 T cell receptor beta chains reported below all come from one sample, sequenced in a study of CD8 T cells in Susac syndrome. RNA in amounts of roughly 0.5 to 1 ug was reverse transcribed with random hexamers. One entry per CDR3 protein, called by TCRdb with MiXCR from the immunoSEQ multiplex PCR reads. The top ten clones hold roughly 0.32% of a sample with about 100,000 distinct CDR3 sequences, about 93% of them seen once. The sample comprised CD8+ T cells from PBMCs. These TCRs come from a human donor in good health.

This chain uses TRBV4-1 with TRBJ2-6; perhaps TRBD2 as D (5 bases). Trimming removed 1 base at V and 2 bases at J, with 9 bases between. This CDR3 region has 16 residues. The germline CDR1 and CDR2 sequences are MGHRA and YSYEKL. The CDR3 here is CASSQGVGAGANVLTF. The CDR3 DNA reads TGCGCCAGCAGCCAAGGGGTCGGGGCTGGGGCCAACGTCCTGACTTTC.

This rearrangement joins TRBV2 to TRBJ1-1; 7 bases map to TRBD1. The CDR3 covers 17 residues. Germline lookup yields CDR1 SNHLY and CDR2 FYNNEI. V lost 6 bases and J lost 3; bases outside the gene matches: 16. CDR3 amino acids: CASRRTGEASLYTEAFF. In DNA form, the CDR3 reads TGTGCCAGCAGGCGCACAGGGGAGGCGTCTTTATACACTGAAGCTTTCTTT.

This sequence joins TRBV7-8 and TRBJ1-5; unclear D gene. V was clipped by 3 bases and J by 4 bases, with 4 bases between them. The CDR3 length is 12 residues. CDR1 and CDR2 (germline): SGHVS, FQNEAQ. CDR3 residues: CASSLVNQPQHF. DNA for the CDR3: TGTGCCAGCAGCTTGGTGAATCAGCCCCAGCATTTT. Full variable domain (remainder filled in from reference TRBV7-8 and TRBJ1-5): GAGVSQSPRYKVAKRGQDVALRCDPISGHVSLFWYQQALGQGPEFLTYFQNEAQLDKSGLPSDRFFAERPEGSVSTLKIQRTQQEDSAVYLCASSLVNQPQHFGDGTRLSIL.

The chain combines TRBV12-3 or TRBV12-4 with TRBJ1-1; tentatively, D is TRBD1 (6 bases). Trimming left V 5 bases short and J 7 bases short, with 11 bases between. The CDR3 spans 12 residues. Here the CDR3 reads CASSPGGLEAFF. CDR3 DNA sequence: TGTGCCAGCAGTCCCGGGGGGCTTGAAGCTTTCTTT.

V is TRBV3-1 and J is TRBJ1-2, with unresolved D. The CDR3 length is 13 residues. With 4 bases removed from V and 4 bases from J, the gap between germline ends came to 10 bases. CDR1 and CDR2 from the germline V gene are LGHDT and YNNKEL (reference sequence). This chain's CDR3 is CASSPGPTYGYTF. As DNA, the CDR3 is TGTGCCAGCAGCCCAGGACCTACCTATGGCTACACCTTC.

The chain couples TRBV5-6 to TRBJ2-2; 7 positions agree with TRBD1. The junction had 1 base not matched to a gene; V was cut back by 2 bases and J by 0 bases. Germline V gene lookup returns CDR1 SGHDT and CDR2 YYEEEE. The CDR3 has 15 residues. CDR3 region: CASSFQGANTGELFF. The CDR3 DNA is TGTGCCAGCAGCTTTCAGGGGGCGAACACCGGGGAGCTGTTTTTT.

The V and J genes are TRBV9 and TRBJ2-3, with TRBD2 identical over 13 bases. The germline gives CDR1 SGDLS, CDR2 YYNGEE. CDR3 length: 16 residues. V was pared by 3 bases and J by 2 bases, with 3 bases of the junction left unmatched. The CDR3 DNA is TGTGCCAGCAGCGATGGACTAGCGGGGGCCACAGATACGCAGTATTTT. It is translated as CASSDGLAGATDTQYF.

V is TRBV7-6 and J is TRBJ2-5; possible D gene TRBD1, 6 bases. CDR3 length equals 16 residues. Germline V gene sequence: CDR1 SGHVS, CDR2 FNYEAQ. V dropped 1 base and J dropped 5 bases, with 17 bases sitting between them. The CDR3 spells CASSLGAGRGQETQYF. CDR3 in DNA: TGTGCCAGCAGCTTAGGTGCAGGCAGGGGCCAGGAGACCCAGTACTTC.

V usage is TRBV30 and J usage is TRBJ2-1; perhaps TRBD2 as D (5 bases). Germline V gene sequence: CDR1 GTSNPN, CDR2 SVGIG (reference sequence). V lost 1 base to trimming and J lost 7 bases, with 11 bases between them. The CDR3 consists of 13 residues. The CDR3, as DNA: TGTGCCTGGAGTGGGGAGAACAAAAATGAGCAGTTCTTC. Protein sequence: CAWSGENKNEQFF.

V usage is TRBV20-1 and J usage is TRBJ2-7; D perhaps matches TRBD2 (5 bases). Per germline, CDR1 DFQATT and CDR2 SNEGSKA (reference sequence). This CDR3 has 17 residues. The V gene lost 1 base and the J gene lost 3 bases, with 22 bases spanning the gap. The CDR3, as DNA: TGCAGTGCTAGAGTTCCCAAGCCCGAAGACTATAGCTACGAGCAGTACTTC. Its translation: CSARVPKPEDYSYEQYF.

The chain employs TRBV5-6 and TRBJ1-5; 7 bases fit TRBD1. Germline CDR1 SGHDT, CDR2 YYEEEE. J was trimmed by 4 bases and V by 5 bases; bases with no gene match: 6. CDR3 size: 14 residues. The CDR3 DNA follows: TGTGCCAGCAGTAACAGGGGAAATAATCAGCCCCAGCATTTT. Its protein product is CASSNRGNNQPQHF.

The CDR3 spells CASSPGTLTGELFF. The CDR3 DNA follows: TGTGCCAGCAGCCCCGGGACCCTCACCGGGGAGCTGTTTTTT. The chain recombines TRBV7-9 with TRBJ2-2, with D perhaps matching TRBD1 or TRBD2 (5 bases each). This CDR3 has 14 residues. Germline V gene sequence: CDR1 SEHNR, CDR2 FQNEAQ (reference sequence). V lost 5 bases and J 4 bases, leaving 11 bases between the germline ends.

CDR3 bases: TGTGCCAGCAGCTTAGGTACAGGGCGGGAAGCTTTCTTT. Protein: CASSLGTGREAFF. The V gene is TRBV13, the J gene TRBJ1-1; TRBD1 might be the D (6 bases). With 0 bases removed from V and 8 bases from J, the gap between germline ends came to 10 bases. In germline, CDR1 is PRHDT, CDR2 FYEKMQ (reference sequence). The CDR3 length is 13 residues.

This chain's CDR3 is CASSPRLAGKETQYF. The CDR3, as DNA: TGCGCCAGCAGCCCAAGACTAGCGGGGAAAGAGACCCAGTACTTC. V gene TRBV10-1 combines with J gene TRBJ2-5; TRBD2 agrees at 11 bases. V dropped 6 bases and J dropped 3; count of bases not matched to a gene: 6. The germline V gene has CDR1 WNHNN and CDR2 SYGVQD (reference sequence). CDR3 length: 15 residues.

The chain uses TRBV15 and TRBJ2-3, with a possible D match to TRBD2 (5 bases). The CDR3 loop spans 14 amino acids. CDR1 and CDR2 from the germline V gene are LNHNV and YYDKDF (reference sequence). V was shortened by 0 bases and J by 5 bases, with 9 bases between the two germline ends. CDR3 sequence reads: CATSRETEGDTQYF. DNA of the CDR3: TGTGCCACCAGCAGAGAAACTGAGGGAGATACGCAGTATTTT. The full variable domain, completed using reference TRBV15 and TRBJ2-3, is DAMVIQNPRYQVTQFGKPVTLSCSQTLNHNVMYWYQQKSSQAPKLLFHYYDKDFNNEADTPDNFQSRRPNTSFCFLDIRSPGLGDTAMYLCATSRETEGDTQYFGPGTRLTVL.

The chain has TRBV19 and TRBJ1-5; D unclear. V was pared by 3 bases and J by 3 bases, with 9 bases between. The CDR3 loop spans 14 amino acids. CDR1 LNHDA and CDR2 SQIVND come from the germline V gene (reference sequence). The CDR3 DNA sequence: TGTGCCAGTAGTATTGCGGATTTCAATCAGCCCCAGCATTTT. Translated: CASSIADFNQPQHF.

J is TRBJ1-4 and V is TRBV9; unclear D gene. Trimming shortened V by 0 bases and J by 3 bases, and 9 bases separated the two germline ends. Germline V gene lookup returns CDR1 SGDLS and CDR2 YYNGEE. The CDR3 contains 15 residues. The CDR3 DNA follows: TGTGCCAGCAGCGTAGCGGCGGATTCTAATGAAAAACTGTTTTTT. This sequence encodes CASSVAADSNEKLFF.

The rearrangement uses TRBV13 and TRBJ1-6, with D possibly TRBD1 on 6 matching bases. CDR3 length equals 15 residues. Germline CDR1 PRHDT, CDR2 FYEKMQ (reference sequence). V was shortened by 5 bases and J by 7 bases, with 15 bases between the two germline ends. The DNA for the CDR3 is TGTGCCAGCAGCCCCTTTGGCAGGGGAAATTCACCCCTCCACTTT. As protein: CASSPFGRGNSPLHF.

The rearrangement joins TRBV9 to TRBJ2-1; D call uncertain. V lost 4 bases to trimming and J lost 8 bases, with 7 bases between them. This CDR3 comprises 11 residues. Germline values: CDR1 SGDLS, CDR2 YYNGEE. CDR3 loop: CASSNGHEQFF. In nucleotides, the CDR3 is TGTGCCAGCAGCAACGGCCATGAGCAGTTCTTC.

The chain couples TRBV5-4 to TRBJ1-3; 7 positions match TRBD1. CDR1 is SGHNT, CDR2 YYREEE, per germline (reference sequence). V shed 1 base, J shed 0 bases, and the junction held 7 bases outside the gene matches. CDR3 length equals 17 residues. CDR3 sequence reads: CASSLFRGGGSGNTIYF. The CDR3 DNA reads as TGTGCCAGCAGCTTGTTCAGGGGGGGTGGCTCTGGAAACACCATATATTTT.

The rearrangement links TRBV6-5 to TRBJ1-5; D not certain. The CDR3 is made up of 16 amino acids. Germline V gene sequence: CDR1 MNHEY, CDR2 SVGAGI. V was pared by 0 bases and J by 2 bases, with 11 bases between. The CDR3 region has the DNA TGTGCCAGCAGTTACTCAGCCCCCCGGGGCAATCAGCCCCAGCATTTT. Protein product: CASSYSAPRGNQPQHF.